Listed below are T cell receptor beta chains from one sample, sequenced in a study of shared clonotypes between healthy human individuals. Sequenced by immunoSEQ multiplex PCR; TCRdb stores in-frame clones only, minus some. In the table there are more than 2,000,000 clones, more than 85% of which are singletons. The material sequenced was naive CD4+ T cells from PBMCs. The receptor set was obtained from a man aged 18 to 30 in good health. Some clones in this sample may be carry-over from other donors' samples. Each CDR3 is given with its conserved first and last residue. A D gene is named only where the DNA matches it firmly. Where a row states a size, it is once, few, many or the class of an expanded clone; other rows omit it.

len,abundance,j_gene,d_gene,v_gene,CDR3nt,CDR3aa
14,.,TRBJ1-2,.,TRBV19,TGTGCCAGTAGTATACTGGGTGAACACTATGGCTACACCTTC,CASSILGEHYGYTF
16,.,TRBJ1-4,.,TRBV2,TGTGCCACCAACAGTGCTTCACTGACAACTAATGAAAAACTGTTTTTT,CATNSASLTTNEKLFF
12,.,TRBJ1-2,.,TRBV5-6,TGTGCCAGCAGCCCCGGGTTCTATGGCTACACCTTC,CASSPGFYGYTF
11,.,TRBJ2-7,.,TRBV19,TGTGCCAGTGGGCGATCCTACGAGCAGTACTTC,CASGRSYEQYF
14,.,TRBJ1-2,.,TRBV28,TGTGCCAGCAGTTTACTTCTCGGGGGGAAAGGCTACACCTTC,CASSLLLGGKGYTF
15,.,TRBJ2-1,TRBD2,TRBV14,TGTGCCAGCAGCCCCACGGCGGGAGGGCGGACTGAGCAGTTCTTC,CASSPTAGGRTEQFF
17,.,TRBJ2-5,TRBD2,TRBV4-2,TGTGCCAGCAGCCAAGTGTTAGGTAGCGGGAGACAAGAGACCCAGTACTTC,CASSQVLGSGRQETQYF
14,.,TRBJ2-3,.,TRBV7-9,TGTGCCAGCAGCTTAGGGCCGCAGCCAGATACGCAGTATTTT,CASSLGPQPDTQYF
11,once,TRBJ2-1,.,TRBV28,TGTGCCAGCAGTTTGATCAATGAGCAGTTCTTC,CASSLINEQFF
12,.,TRBJ2-5,.,TRBV30,TGTGCCTGGAGTCGTCAGGGTGAGACCCAGTACTTC,CAWSRQGETQYF
16,.,TRBJ2-3,TRBD2,TRBV9,TGTGCCAGCAGCTCTAGCCTAGCGGGGGCCACAGATACGCAGTATTTT,CASSSSLAGATDTQYF
15,.,TRBJ1-2,.,TRBV9,TGTGCCAGCAGCCTAACGTCTACAGGAGATGTTGGCTACACCTTC,CASSLTSTGDVGYTF
16,.,TRBJ1-2,TRBD1,TRBV25-1,TGTGCCAGCAGTGATCCGGGACAGGGGGCTTCCTATGGCTACACCTTC,CASSDPGQGASYGYTF
14,.,TRBJ1-1,.,TRBV27,TGTGCCAGCTCCCCCGGGGGGGGCGACACTGAAGCTTTCTTT,CASSPGGGDTEAFF
12,.,TRBJ2-7,TRBD1,TRBV6-1,TGTGCCAGCAGTGAAGAAGTAGGGACAGAGTACTTC,CASSEEVGTEYF
15,.,TRBJ1-1,.,TRBV28,TGTGCGGGGAAGGGCAGGGGCCGCCCGAACACTGAAGCTTTCTTT,CAGKGRGRPNTEAFF
16,.,TRBJ2-7,.,TRBV7-3,TGTGCCAGCAGCTTAACGGGGGGCAGATGGGCCTACGAGCAGTACTTC,CASSLTGGRWAYEQYF
15,.,TRBJ1-5,.,TRBV27,TGTGCCAGCAGTTTCGACCCGGGGTTGGGCGAGCCCCAGCATTTT,CASSFDPGLGEPQHF
15,.,TRBJ2-5,.,TRBV18,TGTGCCAGCTCACCAGGTAGCGGTTACCAAGAGACCCAGTACTTC,CASSPGSGYQETQYF
14,.,TRBJ1-2,TRBD1,TRBV2,TGTGCCAGCAGGGACAGGGCCGATAACTATGGCTACACCTTC,CASRDRADNYGYTF
13,.,TRBJ1-5,.,TRBV28,TGTGCCAGCAGGCCCTCCCTCGGCCAGCCCCAGCATTTT,CASRPSLGQPQHF
10,.,TRBJ2-7,.,TRBV29-1,TGCAGCGTTGAGGAAGAGGAGCAGTACTTC,CSVEEEEQYF
13,.,TRBJ2-7,.,TRBV6-1,TGTGCCAGCAGAGGGGAGACCTTTTACGAGCAGTACTTC,CASRGETFYEQYF
14,.,TRBJ1-1,.,TRBV7-9,TGTGCCAGCAGCTTAAGGGCCCCGGGCACTGAAGCTTTCTTT,CASSLRAPGTEAFF
16,.,TRBJ2-1,.,TRBV18,TGTGCCAGCTCACCACCGCAGCGCAGCTCCTACAATGAGCAGTTCTTC,CASSPPQRSSYNEQFF
14,.,TRBJ2-7,TRBD2,TRBV9,TGTGCCAGCAGCCGGGGGGGAGTGGGCTACGAGCAGTACTTC,CASSRGGVGYEQYF
16,.,TRBJ1-1,.,TRBV4-1,TGCGCCAGCAGCCAATTAGGGGCAGGGTTGGATACTGAAGCTTTCTTT,CASSQLGAGLDTEAFF
14,few,TRBJ1-1,TRBD1,TRBV19,TGTGCCAGTAGGGAGAGAGGGACAGTGGAGTCAGCTTTCTTT,CASRERGTVESAFF
10,few,TRBJ1-1,.,TRBV20-1,TGCAGTGCTAAAGGGGCTGAAGCTTTCTTT,CSAKGAEAFF
15,.,TRBJ1-5,.,TRBV14,TGTGCCAGCAGCCAAGACTGGGGTAACAATCAGCCCCAGCATTTT,CASSQDWGNNQPQHF
10,.,TRBJ2-5,.,TRBV28,TGTGCCTCCGGATCAGAGACCCAGTACTTC,CASGSETQYF
14,.,TRBJ1-5,.,TRBV27,TGTGCCAGCAGCGACCAGGGATCTCATCAGCCCCAGCATTTT,CASSDQGSHQPQHF
11,.,TRBJ2-7,.,TRBV28,TGTGCCAGCAGTCTGGGTTACGAGCAGTACTTC,CASSLGYEQYF
15,.,TRBJ1-4,.,TRBV6-6,TGTGCCAGCAGTTATTTCGGGGGGCAGGATGAAAAACTGTTTTTT,CASSYFGGQDEKLFF
15,.,TRBJ1-3,.,TRBV19,TGTGCCAGTAGTTCGACAGGAGGCTCTGGAAACACCATATATTTT,CASSSTGGSGNTIYF
13,.,TRBJ2-7,.,TRBV19,TGTGCCAGTAGTACACTCAGGTGGAACGAGCAGTACTTC,CASSTLRWNEQYF
15,.,TRBJ2-5,TRBD1,TRBV4-1,TGCGCCAGCAGCCGGGGGACAGGGGGCGATAATACCCAGTACTTC,CASSRGTGGDNTQYF
15,.,TRBJ2-1,TRBD2,TRBV2,TGTGCCAGCAGGATCCCAGCGGGATCATACAATGAGCAGTTCTTC,CASRIPAGSYNEQFF
14,once,TRBJ1-5,TRBD1,TRBV6-6,TGTGCCAGCAGTCCCCAGGGGGCAAATCAGCCCCAGCATTTT,CASSPQGANQPQHF
12,once,TRBJ2-7,TRBD1,TRBV6-6,TGTGCCAGCACAACGGACAGGCGCGAGCAGTACTTC,CASTTDRREQYF
15,.,TRBJ2-5,.,TRBV7-3,TGTGCCAGCAGCTTAAAAGTCGCCGGACAAGAGACCCAGTACTTC,CASSLKVAGQETQYF
14,.,TRBJ1-1,TRBD1,TRBV11-2,TGTGCCAGCAGCTTCATAGGGGGCCGGACTGAAGCTTTCTTT,CASSFIGGRTEAFF